This T cell receptor beta chain is drawn from a study of beta chain features in type 1 diabetes. Notes on the study in general: Sampled from patients, naive, central memory and Treg TCRB repertoires appeared more similar than those sampled from healthy donors. Insertions were fewer and deletions more numerous at VDJ junctions in type 1 diabetes patients.

Germline V gene sequence: CDR1 SGDLS, CDR2 YYNGEE. Trimming shortened V by 1 base and J by 3 bases, and 12 bases separated the two germline ends. The CDR3 has 15 residues. Since all of the isolated RNA was reverse transcribed, expressed TCRB transcripts were what got sequenced. Libraries were prepared by immunoSEQ multiplex PCR; TCRdb keeps only in-frame clonotypes and omits some of them. The data contain roughly 140,000 clones, approximately 52% of them singletons. A few counts support this clone. Its antigen is still unknown. The rearrangement joins TRBV9 to TRBJ2-3; D possibly corresponds to TRBD1 (5 bases). The receptor was derived from a man aged 18 to 29 in good health. The sample consisted of Tregs from blood. The CDR3 loop is CASSVYGRATDTQYF. The CDR3 DNA is TGTGCCAGCAGCGTATATGGCAGGGCAACAGATACGCAGTATTTT.